These 10 T cell receptor beta chains originate from one sample sequenced in a study of T cell responses to AZD1222 COVID-19 vaccine. Using immunoSEQ multiplex PCR, the repertoire was profiled, and TCRdb retains in-frame clones only, with some absent. This sample has 120,000 or so clones, with about 90% found just once. The starting material was peripheral blood, obtained on day 0 of AZD1222 vaccination. These receptors all stem from an adult in good health.

The chain recombines TRBV11-2 with TRBJ2-1; the D gene is possibly TRBD1 (6 bases). V shed 5 bases and J shed 8 bases, with 19 bases lying between them. CDR1 is SGHAT, CDR2 FQNNGV, per germline. This CDR3 has 15 residues. The CDR3 region is CASSLKAHRAYEQFF. In nucleotides, the CDR3 is TGTGCCAGCAGCCTCAAGGCCCACAGGGCTTATGAGCAGTTCTTC.

The CDR3 reads CARSLAGKETQYF. DNA for the CDR3: TGTGCCAGAAGCTTGGCGGGAAAAGAGACCCAGTACTTC. This chain connects TRBV5-3 to TRBJ2-5; maybe TRBD2 (5 bases). TRBV5-3 is treated as an ORF (open reading frame) with a function not yet certain. This CDR3 has 13 amino acids. Trimming stripped 0 bases from V and 3 bases from J, with 6 bases between.

The chain links TRBV7-3 to TRBJ2-2; 11 bases fit TRBD1. Per germline, CDR1 SGHTA and CDR2 FQGTGA. J lost 6 bases, V lost 5 bases, and 14 bases had no gene match. This CDR3 contains 18 residues. The CDR3 spells CASSLRTGGGHYAGELFF. CDR3 sequence (DNA): TGTGCCAGCAGCCTACGGACAGGGGGCGGCCATTACGCCGGGGAGCTGTTTTTT.

This clone occurred once. The chain uses TRBV30 and TRBJ1-5; perhaps TRBD1 as D (5 bases). Germline V gene data show CDR1 as GTSNPN and CDR2 as SVGIG (reference sequence). Trimming stripped 1 base from V and 1 base from J, with 11 bases between. This CDR3 is built from 15 residues. CDR3 in DNA: TGTGCCTGGAGTGCTGGGACGGGAAGCAATCAGCCCCAGCATTTT. Translated: CAWSAGTGSNQPQHF.

The CDR3 DNA reads as TGTGCCAGCAGTTTGACAGGGTCCTATGGCTACACCTTC. It is translated as CASSLTGSYGYTF. This sequence joins TRBV28 and TRBJ1-2; TRBD1 aligns across 7 bases. CDR3 length equals 13 residues. The germline V gene has CDR1 MDHEN and CDR2 SYDVKM. With 3 bases clipped from V and 4 bases from J, the junction kept 2 bases outside the gene matches.

The chain combines TRBV27 with TRBJ2-2; tentative D call: TRBD1 (5 bases). Germline CDR1 MNHEY, CDR2 SMNVEV (reference sequence). Between the trimmed V and J ends, which lost 3 bases and 5 bases, there was a span of 10 bases. The CDR3 extends over 14 amino acids. For the CDR3, the DNA is TGTGCCAGCAGTTTGGCAGGGTGGACCGGGGAGCTGTTTTTT. It specifies CASSLAGWTGELFF.

In this sample, this clone turned up once. This chain joins TRBV5-4 and TRBJ2-2; D is perhaps TRBD1 or TRBD2 (5 bases each). Germline CDR1 SGHNT, CDR2 YYREEE (reference sequence). This CDR3 has 16 amino acids. V lost 4 bases and J 7 bases, leaving 20 bases between the germline ends. The CDR3 nucleotides read TGTGCCAGCAGCGCCCCGGGACCGCGCCCGGGCGGGGAGCTGTTTTTT. It specifies CASSAPGPRPGGELFF.

V and J are TRBV5-8 and TRBJ1-5; D gene uncertain. The germline V gene has CDR1 SGHTS and CDR2 YDEGEE. This CDR3 has 12 residues. Deletions cut 1 base from V and 6 bases from J, with 5 bases between. The DNA of the CDR3 is TGTGCCAGCAGCTTGATACGTCAGCCCCAGCATTTT. This encodes CASSLIRQPQHF.

The rearrangement links TRBV27 to TRBJ2-7; 7 nucleotides line up with TRBD2. CDR1 and CDR2 (germline): MNHEY, SMNVEV (reference sequence). The junction had 8 bases not matched to a gene; V was cut back by 3 bases and J by 3 bases. This CDR3 comprises 15 residues. The CDR3 coding sequence is TGTGCCAGCAGTTTTGGCGGGAGTAGAAGCTACGAGCAGTACTTC. As protein: CASSFGGSRSYEQYF.

This clone has just one count. This sequence joins TRBV6-5 and TRBJ1-2; no definite D call. The V end was cut by 7 bases, the J end by 3 bases, with 15 bases between. Germline values: CDR1 MNHEY, CDR2 SVGAGI. This CDR3 comprises 14 residues. DNA for the CDR3: TGTGCCAGCAAATTGGGGAGCTCTTACTATGGCTACACCTTC. Its translation: CASKLGSSYYGYTF.